This T cell receptor beta chain appears in the sequencing data of a study of cytomegalovirus exposure and HLA in healthy donors. Study-wide results and caveats: Later analysis demonstrated an association between a missense DCLRE1C variant and TCR beta V- and J-gene trimming. A later analysis found that most CMV-associated TCR beta chains appeared HLA-restricted. Presence/absence analyses took donor sequencing depth as roughly uniform.

60 Vbeta and 13 Jbeta primers were used in PCR. Method: immunoSEQ multiplex PCR; TCRdb's copy keeps in-frame clones and lacks some. There are roughly 170,000 clones in the sample; over 60% occur only once, and about 1.6% lies in the top ten. Notes on this clone: The antigen is unknown.

The specimen sequenced was PBMCs. The sequence was collected from a girl aged 5-17 years in good health and CMV-seronegative.

The CDR3 spells CASSLGGQVNTEAFF. The DNA for the CDR3 is TGTGCCAGCAGCTTAGGGGGACAGGTGAACACTGAAGCTTTCTTT. This chain joins TRBV11-2 and TRBJ1-1, with 8 bases fitting TRBD1. Germline CDR1 and CDR2: SGHAT and FQNNGV. V lost 1 base to trimming and J lost 0 bases; unmatched junction nucleotides: 1. This CDR3 contains 15 residues.